This TCR beta chain was identified during a study of T-cell memory formation after mild COVID-19. Using its own MiXCR run on the 5' RACE reads, TCRdb lists one record per CDR3 protein. In the table there are 200,000 to 300,000 distinct CDR3 sequences, approximately 16% of which are singletons. The sequence was collected from a man aged 18 to 30 who had mild COVID-19 (a few samples of this study predate the infection). Cell type and time point are not known. The source material was PBMCs or a T cell subset sorted from them (not recorded which).

This chain's CDR3 is CASAAAGVRLTGEQFF. CDR3 nucleotide sequence: TGTGCCAGCGCAGCAGCCGGCGTCAGGTTAACGGGTGAGCAGTTCTTC. The J gene is TRBJ2-1, the V gene TRBV7-6; D ambiguous. The CDR3 is 16 residues long. V lost 8 bases, J lost 9 bases, and 26 bases lay in between. CDR1 and CDR2 from the germline V gene are SGHVS and FNYEAQ.